Included here is one T cell receptor (beta chain) sequence, with context. The CDR3 runs 16 residues. Germline loops: CDR1 MGHRA, CDR2 YSYEKL. V lost 0 bases, J lost 4 bases, and 13 bases lay in between. Measured with immunoSEQ multiplex PCR; TCRdb has only the in-frame clones, and not every one. In the table there are about 62,000 clones, 88% of which are singletons. The sample belongs to a study of OX40 agonist ivuxolimab in advanced cancers. The starting material was CD4+ or CD8+ T cells sorted from blood, obtained in a trial of the OX40 agonist ivuxolimab. The chain employs TRBV4-1 and TRBJ2-1; a possible D gene is TRBD2 (6 bases). The receptor comes from an adult with an advanced solid tumor such as melanoma, head and neck, liver or kidney cancer. In nucleotides, the CDR3 is TGCGCCAGCAGCCAAGATGTTAGCGGATTTTACAATGAGCAGTTCTTC. It translates to CASSQDVSGFYNEQFF.